This TCR beta chain emerged from a study of Ad26.COV2.S vaccination and SARS-CoV-2 variants. Overall study context: The study gave Ad26.COV2.S intramuscularly, once or twice 56 days apart.

This CDR3 comprises 17 residues. Trimming removed 7 bases from V and 0 bases from J, with 20 bases in between. Germline values: CDR1 SEHNR, CDR2 FQNEAQ (reference sequence). Study-wide findings and caveats: Recipients given vaccine exceeded placebo recipients in spike-specific TCR breadth. Post-vaccination spike-specific CD8+ and CD4+ T cell responses reportedly had substantial breadth.

Profiling relied on immunoSEQ multiplex PCR, and the TCRdb table lists in-frame clones only, not all of them. The sample carries about 480,000 clones, roughly 85% recorded once. Details on this clone: Its matching antigen is unknown.

The treatment was: around 19 received Ad26.COV2.S at low or high dose, single or two shots; 5 received placebo; per-sample allocation not given. Sampling happened 63 days after the first vaccine or placebo injection. This person who donated was an adult of 18-55 years in Boston. The receptor comes from a person aged 18-65 years who received the Ad26.COV2.S COVID-19 vaccine or a placebo. The chain recombines TRBV7-9 with TRBJ2-3; D is possibly TRBD1 or TRBD2 (5 bases each). The starting material was peripheral blood, obtained in a trial of Ad26.COV2.S vaccine versus placebo. DNA of the CDR3: TGTGCCAGCACTCTTCCTCTCGGGGCGGCTAGCACAGATACGCAGTATTTT. Its translation: CASTLPLGAASTDTQYF. The entire variable domain, with the rest obtained from reference TRBV7-9 and TRBJ2-3, is as follows: DTGVSQNPRHKITKRGQNVTFRCDPISEHNRLYWYRQTLGQGPEFLTYFQNEAQLEKSRLLSDRFSAERPKGSFSTLEIQRTEQGDSAMYLCASTLPLGAASTDTQYFGPGTRLTVL.